This T cell receptor (beta chain) was obtained from a study of cytomegalovirus exposure and HLA in healthy donors. Overall study results and limits: Based on reports, TCR beta sequences accurately predicted HLA-A and HLA-B alleles for most subjects. Of the V segments, some could not be distinguished, including TRBV6-2 and TRBV6-3, and were excluded.

As to this clone: What it binds is unknown.

V shed 1 base and J shed 5 bases, with 9 bases lying between them. The CDR3 length is 13 residues. The V gene's germline CDR1 is GTSNPN and CDR2 SVGIG (reference sequence). The PCR used 60 Vbeta and 13 Jbeta primers. Data came from immunoSEQ multiplex PCR; TCRdb stores just in-frame clones and leaves some out. The data hold about 150,000 clones, with 84% observed a single time. The specimen was PBMCs. This clonotype was obtained from a girl between 10 and 17 years old in good health and CMV-seropositive. V is TRBV30 and J is TRBJ2-1; no definite D call. CDR3 nucleotide sequence: TGTGCCTGGAGTGGTATTAGCCACAATGAGCAGTTCTTC. Translating it yields CAWSGISHNEQFF. The complete variable domain, with remaining parts taken from reference TRBV30 and TRBJ2-1, reads SQTIHQWPATLVQPVGSPLSLECTVEGTSNPNLYWYRQAAGRGLQLLFYSVGIGQISSEVPQNLSASRPQDRQFILSSKKLLLSDSGFYLCAWSGISHNEQFFGPGTRLTVL.